The sequence of this T cell receptor beta chain was determined in a study of blood T cell repertoires in COVID-19. With 0 bases removed from V and 0 bases from J, the gap between germline ends came to 6 bases. Germline CDR1 is SGHRS and CDR2 is YFSETQ. The CDR3 is made up of 14 amino acids. In the authors' workflow: Cell counts per sample came from amplifying reference gene primers. Profiling relied on immunoSEQ multiplex PCR, and the TCRdb table lists in-frame clones only, not all of them. V and J calls and clone size are as listed in that table; D and trimming were resolved from the DNA. Seen here are under 300,000 clones, 83% observed once, and the top ten hold more than 5%.

This sequence was found in a human donor in a cohort sampled during active COVID-19. Sequencing was done on a sample of peripheral blood. The V call is TRBV5-1, the J call TRBJ1-2; a weak D match, TRBD1 (5 bases). CDR3 sequence reads: CASSLETANYGYTF. The CDR3 region has the DNA TGCGCCAGCAGCTTGGAGACAGCTAACTATGGCTACACCTTC. The full variable domain, completed using reference TRBV5-1 and TRBJ1-2, is KAGVTQTPRYLIKTRGQQVTLSCSPISGHRSVSWYQQTPGQGLQFLFEYFSETQRNKGNFPGRFSGRQFSNSRSEMNVSTLELGDSALYLCASSLETANYGYTFGSGTRLTVV.